Following are 22 T cell receptor beta chains from one sample sequenced in a study of cytomegalovirus exposure and HLA in healthy donors. The PCR had 60 Vbeta and 13 Jbeta primers. Method: immunoSEQ multiplex PCR; TCRdb's copy keeps in-frame clones and lacks some. The table includes approximately 77,000 clones, 65% to 85% detected once. The source material was PBMCs. All receptors derive from a man aged 60 to 69 in good health and CMV-seropositive.

This chain uses TRBV6-5 with TRBJ1-4; TRBD1 might be the D (5 bases). The CDR3 spans 15 residues. V lost 4 bases to trimming and J lost 5 bases, with 14 bases between them. The V gene's germline CDR1 is MNHEY and CDR2 SVGAGI. Here the CDR3 DNA reads TGTGCCAGCAGTTCCCGACAGCCCCCCAATGAAAAACTGTTTTTT. Protein product: CASSSRQPPNEKLFF.

The chain links TRBV7-8 to TRBJ2-3, with TRBD2 identical over 8 bases. Germline CDR1 reads SGHVS; CDR2 reads FQNEAQ. This CDR3 region has 15 residues. The J segment lost 2 bases and the V segment lost 5 bases, leaving 6 bases of the junction unmatched. The chain's CDR3 is CASSPLAGFTDTQYF. The CDR3 region has the DNA TGTGCCAGCAGCCCCCTAGCGGGCTTCACAGATACGCAGTATTTT.

The V call is TRBV10-3, the J call TRBJ2-5; 8 bases align to TRBD2. Losses at the gene ends were 5 bases for V and 9 bases for J; bases not matched to a gene: 14. The CDR3 is made up of 15 amino acids. Germline CDR1 is ENHRY and CDR2 is SYGVKD. This CDR3 is CAISYSGTREEAQYF. Here the CDR3 DNA reads TGTGCCATCAGTTACTCCGGGACTAGAGAGGAGGCCCAGTACTTC.

The rearrangement uses TRBV6-6 and TRBJ2-7, with 11 bases that match TRBD1. V was pared by 6 bases and J by 3 bases, with 7 bases of the junction left unmatched. The germline CDR1 and CDR2 sequences are MNHNY and SVGAGI (reference sequence). The CDR3 has 15 residues. The CDR3 protein is CASSQRGQGGYEQYF. The CDR3 nucleotides are TGTGCCAGCAGCCAGCGGGGACAGGGGGGCTACGAGCAGTACTTC.

The rearrangement links TRBV29-1 to TRBJ2-3; perhaps TRBD2 as D (6 bases). This CDR3 is 12 amino acids long. The V and J ends lost 4 bases and 6 bases respectively, with 11 bases between them. Germline assignment: CDR1 SQVTM and CDR2 ANQGSEA. DNA of the CDR3: TGCAGCGTTGGATCTCGGGGGGATACGCAGTATTTT. This codes for CSVGSRGDTQYF.

Comments on this clone: Other nucleotide sequences in the sample specify the same CDR3. The chain combines TRBV18 with TRBJ2-7; 11 nucleotides match TRBD1. The J segment lost 3 bases and the V segment lost 6 bases, leaving 7 bases of the junction unmatched. Germline values: CDR1 KGHSH, CDR2 LQKENI. The length of the CDR3 is 15 residues. The CDR3 sequence is CASSPGTGGFYEQYF. CDR3 coding DNA: TGTGCCAGCTCGCCCGGGACAGGGGGATTCTACGAGCAGTACTTC.

With respect to this clone: A read error may produce the germline difference seen at one junction end. The chain has TRBV29-1 and TRBJ2-1; 10 nucleotides align to TRBD2. CDR1 SQVTM and CDR2 ANQGSEA come from the germline V gene. The length of the CDR3 is 14 residues. The CDR3 DNA is TGCAGCATTGAGGGCCTAGCGGGAGTAAGTGAGCAGTTCTTC. Its translation: CSIEGLAGVSEQFF.

The sample holds a few counts of this clone. Relative to the germline gene, one junction end is altered; a read error may explain this. V gene TRBV7-7 combines with J gene TRBJ2-1, with D perhaps TRBD2 (6 bases). The CDR3 consists of 15 residues. The germline V gene has CDR1 SSHAT and CDR2 FNYEAQ (reference sequence). CDR3 sequence reads: CASSLAEASYNEQFF. In nucleotides, the CDR3 is TGTGCTAGCAGCTTAGCGGAGGCTAGCTACAATGAGCAGTTCTTC.

The gene calls are TRBV6-6 and TRBJ2-1, with 7 bases identical to TRBD2. Germline assignment: CDR1 MNHNY and CDR2 SVGAGI (reference sequence). The CDR3 length is 12 residues. Written as DNA, the CDR3 is TGTGCTGGGGGGGACTCCTACAATGAGCAGTTCTTC. Translated, it gives CAGGDSYNEQFF.

The V gene is TRBV5-1, the J gene TRBJ2-1; D may be TRBD2 (6 bases). V gave up 3 bases and J gave up 6 bases, with 19 bases separating them. The CDR3 runs to 16 residues. Germline V lookup: CDR1 SGHRS, CDR2 YFSETQ. In DNA, the CDR3 is TGCGCCAGCAGCTCTGGTTGGGGTAGCGGACTCAATGAGCAGTTCTTC. Protein sequence: CASSSGWGSGLNEQFF.

As for this clone: At the DNA level, this CDR3 is encoded by other sequences in the same sample as well. This chain uses TRBV27 with TRBJ1-5; 8 bases align to TRBD1. J was trimmed by 4 bases and V by 6 bases; bases with no gene match: 8. Per the germline V gene, CDR1 is MNHEY and CDR2 is SMNVEV (reference sequence). The CDR3 has 15 amino acids. The CDR3 DNA sequence: TGTGCCAGCAGCCTTGGACAGGGTGGTAATCAGCCCCAGCATTTT. Translating it yields CASSLGQGGNQPQHF.

The J gene is TRBJ2-5, the V gene TRBV6-1; 16 bases line up with TRBD2. Germline V CDR1 and CDR2: MNHNS, SASEGT. CDR3 length equals 15 residues. V was clipped by 6 bases and J by 11 bases; unmatched bases: 9. The DNA for the CDR3 is TGTGCCAGCAGGGGACTAGCGGGAGGGCCGAGAGAGCAGTACTTC. It codes for CASRGLAGGPREQYF.

The gene calls are TRBV6-5 and TRBJ2-7, with D perhaps matching TRBD2 (6 bases). V was shortened by 0 bases and J by 2 bases, with 8 bases between the two germline ends. The CDR3 contains 14 residues. Germline lookup yields CDR1 MNHEY and CDR2 SVGAGI. The CDR3 DNA reads TGTGCCAGCAGTTACTCGGGACTCACCTACGAGCAGTACTTC. It translates to CASSYSGLTYEQYF.

The sample holds a few counts of this clone. This rearrangement joins TRBV18 to TRBJ1-5; D remains unclear. This CDR3 has 15 amino acids. V was pared by 2 bases and J by 3 bases, with 11 bases between. CDR1 is KGHSH and CDR2 is LQKENI in the germline V gene. CDR3 nucleotides: TGTGCCAGCTCACCATTCGCACAGTTCAATCAGCCCCAGCATTTT. Protein sequence: CASSPFAQFNQPQHF.

The chain uses TRBV27 and TRBJ1-1; TRBD1 matches at 9 bases. The germline gives CDR1 MNHEY, CDR2 SMNVEV (reference sequence). The ends lost 6 bases at V and 6 bases at J; junction bases unmatched: 8. This CDR3 is 14 amino acids long. CDR3 residues: CASRPGQGRAEAFF. Written as DNA, the CDR3 is TGTGCCAGCAGGCCAGGACAGGGGCGGGCTGAAGCTTTCTTT.

The rearrangement links TRBV9 to TRBJ2-1; 9 bases map to TRBD2. The CDR3 has 15 residues. CDR1 is SGDLS, CDR2 YYNGEE, per germline. Trimming removed 3 bases from V and 3 bases from J; junction bases left unmatched: 4. The chain's CDR3 is CASSGSGSNYNEQFF. DNA of the CDR3: TGTGCCAGCAGCGGTAGCGGGAGTAACTACAATGAGCAGTTCTTC.

This chain connects TRBV6-1 to TRBJ2-1, with TRBD2 matching over 11 bases. The ends lost 8 bases at V and 7 bases at J; junction bases unmatched: 7. Germline values: CDR1 MNHNS, CDR2 SASEGT. The CDR3 is 14 residues long. In DNA form, the CDR3 reads TGTGCCAGCGGCACTAGCGGGAGTCTGAATGAGCAGTTCTTC. Translating it yields CASGTSGSLNEQFF.

J is TRBJ2-7 and V is TRBV19; tentatively, D is TRBD2 (5 bases). The CDR3 is 14 residues long. CDR1 is LNHDA, CDR2 SQIVND, per germline (reference sequence). Trimming left V 1 base short and J 5 bases short, with 12 bases between. DNA for the CDR3: TGTGCCAGTAGTATAGCTGAGGGCCGGAACGAGCAGTACTTC. Translation: CASSIAEGRNEQYF.

This clone showed up just a few times. The V and J genes are TRBV7-8 and TRBJ2-3; 7 positions agree with TRBD2. V shed 5 bases and J 2 bases; nucleotides not matched to a gene: 7. CDR1 is SGHVS, CDR2 FQNEAQ, per germline. This CDR3 is 15 amino acids long. CDR3 sequence (DNA): TGTGCCAGCAGCCCGAGGGAGGGATTCACAGATACGCAGTATTTT. This codes for CASSPREGFTDTQYF.

The chain couples TRBV6-5 to TRBJ2-5; 9 bases line up with TRBD2. V was clipped by 6 bases and J by 5 bases; unmatched bases: 10. Germline CDR1 is MNHEY and CDR2 is SVGAGI. The CDR3 sequence is 15 residues long. The CDR3 loop is CASRPGLASTETQYF. In DNA form, the CDR3 reads TGTGCCAGCAGACCCGGACTAGCGTCCACGGAGACCCAGTACTTC.

V usage is TRBV6-1 and J usage is TRBJ1-2, with D perhaps matching TRBD1 (5 bases). The CDR3 consists of 12 residues. Germline lookup yields CDR1 MNHNS and CDR2 SASEGT. V was cut by 2 bases and J by 12 bases, with 13 bases left in between. CDR3 amino acids: CASSESRRGNTF. The CDR3, as DNA: TGTGCCAGCAGTGAATCAAGACGGGGGAACACCTTC.

DNA of the CDR3: TGTGCCAGCAGTGTGGGGGCGAAGGAGACCCAGTACTTC. This codes for CASSVGAKETQYF. The genes are TRBV6-1 and TRBJ2-5; possible D gene TRBD1, 6 bases. V shed 4 bases and J shed 5 bases, with 11 bases lying between them. CDR1 and CDR2 from the germline V gene are MNHNS and SASEGT. This CDR3 region has 13 residues.